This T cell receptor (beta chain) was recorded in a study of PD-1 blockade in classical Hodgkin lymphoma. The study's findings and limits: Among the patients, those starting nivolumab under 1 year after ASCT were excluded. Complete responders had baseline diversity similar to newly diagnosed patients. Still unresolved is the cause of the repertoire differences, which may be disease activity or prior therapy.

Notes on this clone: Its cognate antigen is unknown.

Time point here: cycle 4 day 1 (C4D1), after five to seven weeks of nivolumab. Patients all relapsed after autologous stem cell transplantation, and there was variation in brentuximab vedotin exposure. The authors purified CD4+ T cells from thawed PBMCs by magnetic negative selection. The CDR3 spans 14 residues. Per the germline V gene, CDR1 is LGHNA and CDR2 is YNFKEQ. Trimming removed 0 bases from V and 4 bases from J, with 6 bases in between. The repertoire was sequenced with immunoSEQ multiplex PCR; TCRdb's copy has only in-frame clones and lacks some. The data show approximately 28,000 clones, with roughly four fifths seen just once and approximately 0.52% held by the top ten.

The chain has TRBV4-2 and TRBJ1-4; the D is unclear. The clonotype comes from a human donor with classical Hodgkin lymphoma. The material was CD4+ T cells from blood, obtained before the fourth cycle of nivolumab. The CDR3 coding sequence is TGTGCCAGCAGCCAAGAATGGGTTAATGAAAAACTGTTTTTT. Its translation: CASSQEWVNEKLFF.